This entry concerns a single T cell receptor beta chain. Its target is unknown. This sample stems from a study of response to subunit inactivated influenza vaccine. Study findings and constraints: The authors put forward the suggestion that each seasonal influenza vaccination may bring in only a limited number of new T cells.

TCRdb processed the RT-PCR reads anew with MiXCR; each CDR3 protein has one entry. The profile shows about 530,000 distinct CDR3 sequences, around 13% of them singletons. Germline CDR1 and CDR2: DFQATT and SNEGSKA (reference sequence). CDR3 length: 15 amino acids. With V trimmed by 3 bases and J by 4 bases, 7 bases remained unmatched. V usage is TRBV20-1 and J usage is TRBJ2-7; 12 bases match TRBD2. The sequencing here drew on PBMCs from blood, taken roughly 47 days after vaccination. The receptor was isolated from a man aged 45-65 years who received an inactivated influenza vaccine. The chain's CDR3 is CSARLAGGPWYEQYF. The CDR3 DNA sequence: TGCAGTGCTAGGCTAGCGGGAGGGCCTTGGTACGAGCAGTACTTC.